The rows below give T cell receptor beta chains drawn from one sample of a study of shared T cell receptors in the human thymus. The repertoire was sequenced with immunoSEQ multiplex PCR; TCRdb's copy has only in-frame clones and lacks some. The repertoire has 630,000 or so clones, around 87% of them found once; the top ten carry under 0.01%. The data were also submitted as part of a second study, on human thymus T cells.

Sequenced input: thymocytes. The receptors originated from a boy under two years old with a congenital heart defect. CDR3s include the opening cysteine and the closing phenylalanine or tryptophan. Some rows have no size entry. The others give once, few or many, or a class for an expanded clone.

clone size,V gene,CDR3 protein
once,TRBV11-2,CASSLVTREGPYEQYF
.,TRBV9,CASSVHISTDTQYF
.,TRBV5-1,CASSSGTGLNEKLFF
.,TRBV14,CASSQGQGIGNTIYF
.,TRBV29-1,CSVKEGATNEKLFF
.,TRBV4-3,CASSQDIQGIYEQYF
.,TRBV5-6,CASSLGTGGQQPQHF
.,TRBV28,CASSTDRGSYEQYF
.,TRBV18,CASSLGGNSGNTIYF
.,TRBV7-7,CASSLTGDLDTQYF
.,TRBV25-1,CASSEQSGGEGYTF
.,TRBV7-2,CASSLKRREGRKNEQFF
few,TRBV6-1,CASSEAGCQGCNQPQHF
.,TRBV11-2,CASSLATFGEGGYTF
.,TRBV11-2,CASSLVRVQSHYGYTF
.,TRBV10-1,CASSDRISGANVLTF
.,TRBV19,CASKLRASYSGNTIYF
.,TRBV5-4,CASSLKPGRGASPLHF
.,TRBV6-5,CASSYYSRTGETQYF
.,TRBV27,CASSLAGRSNTEAFF
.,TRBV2,CASSVTGSFYEQYF
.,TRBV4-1,CASSQDIASGRAYNEQFF
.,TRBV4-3,CASSQDLHRGSSYNEQFF
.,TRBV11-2,CASRLAGISYEQYF
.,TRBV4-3,CASSQVKSGATDTQYF
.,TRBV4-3,CASSQEGHLSGGYYEQYF
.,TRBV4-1,CASSPSPAGANTGELFF
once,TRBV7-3,CASSLTTRLNQPQHF
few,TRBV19,CASSILGRSGNTIYF
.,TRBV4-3,CASSQGEAGGTDTQYF
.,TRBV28,CASSPHTRNTIYF
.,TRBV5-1,CASSHRSARGTILSTDTQYF
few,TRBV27,CASFGRGAYEQYF
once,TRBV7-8,CASSLTAGGDQPQHF
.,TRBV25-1,CASSEWGGSYNSPLHF